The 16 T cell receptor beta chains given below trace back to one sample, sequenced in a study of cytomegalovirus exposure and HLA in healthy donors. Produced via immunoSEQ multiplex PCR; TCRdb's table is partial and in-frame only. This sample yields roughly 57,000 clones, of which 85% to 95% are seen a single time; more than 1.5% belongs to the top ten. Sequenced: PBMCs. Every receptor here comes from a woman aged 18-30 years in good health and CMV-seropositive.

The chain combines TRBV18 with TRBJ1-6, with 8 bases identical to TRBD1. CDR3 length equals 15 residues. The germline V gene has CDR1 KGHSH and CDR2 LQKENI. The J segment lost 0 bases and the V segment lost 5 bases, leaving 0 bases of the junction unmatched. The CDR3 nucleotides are TGTGCCAGCTCAGGACAGGGCTCCTATAATTCACCCCTCCACTTT. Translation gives CASSGQGSYNSPLHF.

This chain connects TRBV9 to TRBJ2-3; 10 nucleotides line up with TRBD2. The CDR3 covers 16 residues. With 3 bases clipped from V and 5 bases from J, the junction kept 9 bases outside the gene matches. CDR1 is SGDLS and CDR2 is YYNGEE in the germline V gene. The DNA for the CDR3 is TGTGCCAGCAGCGAAAGAGTAGCGGGGGGCCAAGATACGCAGTATTTT. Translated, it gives CASSERVAGGQDTQYF.

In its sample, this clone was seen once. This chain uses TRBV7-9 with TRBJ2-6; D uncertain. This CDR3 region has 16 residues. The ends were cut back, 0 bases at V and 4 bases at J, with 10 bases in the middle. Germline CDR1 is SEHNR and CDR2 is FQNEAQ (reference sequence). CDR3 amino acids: CASSLASGAGANVLTF. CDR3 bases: TGTGCCAGCAGCTTAGCGTCCGGTGCAGGGGCCAACGTCCTGACTTTC.

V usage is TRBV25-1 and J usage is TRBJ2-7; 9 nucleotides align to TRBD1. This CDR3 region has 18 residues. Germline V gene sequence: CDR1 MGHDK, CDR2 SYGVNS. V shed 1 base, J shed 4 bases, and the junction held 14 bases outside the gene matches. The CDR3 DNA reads TGTGCCAGCAGTGAATCCCTCCGCCTAGGACAGGGGACATACGAGCAGTACTTC. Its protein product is CASSESLRLGQGTYEQYF.

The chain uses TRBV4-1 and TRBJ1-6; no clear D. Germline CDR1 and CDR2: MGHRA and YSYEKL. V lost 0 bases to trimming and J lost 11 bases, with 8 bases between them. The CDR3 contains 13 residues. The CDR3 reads CASSQDRQTPLHF. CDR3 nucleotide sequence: TGCGCCAGCAGCCAAGACAGGCAGACACCCCTCCACTTT.

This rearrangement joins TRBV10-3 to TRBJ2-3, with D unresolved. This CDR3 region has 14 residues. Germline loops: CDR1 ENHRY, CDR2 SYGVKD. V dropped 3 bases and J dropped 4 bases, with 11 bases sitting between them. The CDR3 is CAISEQISPDTQYF. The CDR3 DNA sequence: TGTGCCATCAGTGAACAGATTAGTCCAGATACGCAGTATTTT.

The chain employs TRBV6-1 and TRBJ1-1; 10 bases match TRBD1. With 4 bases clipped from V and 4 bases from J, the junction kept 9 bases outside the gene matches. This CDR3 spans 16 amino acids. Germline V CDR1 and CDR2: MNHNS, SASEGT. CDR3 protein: CASSGLPDRGITEAFF. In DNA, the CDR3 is TGTGCCAGCAGTGGGCTTCCGGACAGGGGGATCACTGAAGCTTTCTTT.

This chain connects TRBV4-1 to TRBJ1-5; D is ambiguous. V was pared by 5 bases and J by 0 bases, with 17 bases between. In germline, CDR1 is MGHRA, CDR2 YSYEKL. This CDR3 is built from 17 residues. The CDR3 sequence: CASSSLARRDSNQPQHF. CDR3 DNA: TGCGCCAGCAGCTCTCTGGCCCGGAGGGATAGCAATCAGCCCCAGCATTTT.

The CDR3 region has the DNA TGTGCCAGCGGGGCGGGGCAGGGGGTCCATCAGCCCCAGCATTTT. It encodes CASGAGQGVHQPQHF. The chain recombines TRBV2 with TRBJ1-5; 7 bases agree with TRBD1. Trimming cost V 8 bases and J 5 bases; bases outside gene matches: 12. Per germline, CDR1 SNHLY and CDR2 FYNNEI. This CDR3 has 15 amino acids. The full variable domain, its missing parts supplied by reference TRBV2 and TRBJ1-5, is EPEVTQTPSHQVTQMGQEVILRCVPISNHLYFYWYRQILGQKVEFLVSFYNNEISEKSEIFDDQFSVERPDGSNFTLKIRSTKLEDSAMYFCASGAGQGVHQPQHFGDGTRLSIL.

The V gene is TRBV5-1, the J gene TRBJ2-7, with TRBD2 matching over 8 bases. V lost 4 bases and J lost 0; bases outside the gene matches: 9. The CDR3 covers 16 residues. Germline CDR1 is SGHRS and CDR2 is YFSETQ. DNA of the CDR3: TGCGCCAGCAGCGGGCGGAACGGGGGGGACTCCTACGAGCAGTACTTC. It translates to CASSGRNGGDSYEQYF.

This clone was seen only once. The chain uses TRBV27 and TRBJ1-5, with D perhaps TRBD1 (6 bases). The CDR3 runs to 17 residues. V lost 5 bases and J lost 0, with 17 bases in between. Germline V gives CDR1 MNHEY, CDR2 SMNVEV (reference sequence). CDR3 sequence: CASSPLTGIYSNQPQHF. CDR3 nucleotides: TGTGCCAGCAGTCCCCTAACAGGGATCTATAGCAATCAGCCCCAGCATTTT.

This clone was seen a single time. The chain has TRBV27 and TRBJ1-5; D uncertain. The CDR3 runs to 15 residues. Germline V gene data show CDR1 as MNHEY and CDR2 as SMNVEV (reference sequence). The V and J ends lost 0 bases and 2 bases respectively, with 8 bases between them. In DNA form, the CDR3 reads TGTGCCAGCAGTTTATCACCAACGGGCAATCAGCCCCAGCATTTT. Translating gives CASSLSPTGNQPQHF.

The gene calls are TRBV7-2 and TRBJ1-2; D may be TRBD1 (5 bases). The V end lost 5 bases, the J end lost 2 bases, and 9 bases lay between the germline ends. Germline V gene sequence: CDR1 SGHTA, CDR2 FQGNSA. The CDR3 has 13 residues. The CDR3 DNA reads TGTGCCAGCAGCCGGGGGGGGAACTATGGCTACACCTTC. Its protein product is CASSRGGNYGYTF.

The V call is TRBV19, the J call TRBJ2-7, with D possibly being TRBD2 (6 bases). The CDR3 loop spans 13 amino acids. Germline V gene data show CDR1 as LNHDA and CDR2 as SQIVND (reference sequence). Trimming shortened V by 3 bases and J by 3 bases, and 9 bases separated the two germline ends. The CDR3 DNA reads TGTGCCAGTAGTATGGCCGGGGGCTACGAGCAGTACTTC. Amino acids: CASSMAGGYEQYF. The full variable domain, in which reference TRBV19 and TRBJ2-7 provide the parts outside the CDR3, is DGGITQSPKYLFRKEGQNVTLSCEQNLNHDAMYWYRQDPGQGLRLIYYSQIVNDFQKGDIAEGYSVSREKKESFPLTVTSAQKNPTAFYLCASSMAGGYEQYFGPGTRLTVT.

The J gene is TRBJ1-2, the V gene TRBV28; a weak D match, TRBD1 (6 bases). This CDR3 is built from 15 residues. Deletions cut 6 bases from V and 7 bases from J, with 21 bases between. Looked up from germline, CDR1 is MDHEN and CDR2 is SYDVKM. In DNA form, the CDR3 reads TGTGCCAGCAGCCCCCCTCAGACAGGTTCATTTGGCTACACCTTC. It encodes CASSPPQTGSFGYTF.

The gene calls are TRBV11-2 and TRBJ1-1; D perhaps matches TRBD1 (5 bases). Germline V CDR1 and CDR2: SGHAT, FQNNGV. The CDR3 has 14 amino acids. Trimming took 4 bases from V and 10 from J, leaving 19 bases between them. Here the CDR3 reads CASSSRSPQVRAFF. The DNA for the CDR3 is TGTGCCAGCAGCTCCCGATCCCCACAGGTGAGAGCTTTCTTT.